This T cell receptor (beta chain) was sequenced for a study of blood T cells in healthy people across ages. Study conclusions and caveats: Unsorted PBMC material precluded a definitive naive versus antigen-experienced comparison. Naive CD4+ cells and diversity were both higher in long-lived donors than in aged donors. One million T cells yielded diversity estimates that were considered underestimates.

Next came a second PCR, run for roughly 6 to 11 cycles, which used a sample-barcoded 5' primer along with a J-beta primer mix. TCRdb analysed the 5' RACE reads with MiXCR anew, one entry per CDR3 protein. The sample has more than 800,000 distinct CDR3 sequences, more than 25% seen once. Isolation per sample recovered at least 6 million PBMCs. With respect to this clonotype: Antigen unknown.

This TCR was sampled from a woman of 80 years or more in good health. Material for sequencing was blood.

CDR3 protein: CSVVGQGSYRGEQYF. The CDR3 region has the DNA TGCAGCGTTGTGGGACAGGGGTCCTATCGGGGCGAGCAGTACTTC. The chain carries TRBV29-1 and TRBJ2-7; 10 bases map to TRBD1. The CDR3 spans 15 residues. With V trimmed by 4 bases and J by 6 bases, 12 bases remained unmatched. Germline V gives CDR1 SQVTM, CDR2 ANQGSEA.